A selection of T cell receptor beta chains follows, all from one sample in a study of PD-1 blockade in mismatch repair-deficient tumors. Assay: immunoSEQ multiplex PCR; the TCRdb copy retains only in-frame clones and omits some. This table holds around 110,000 clones, roughly 80% found once. The source was peripheral blood, collected roughly 13 months after starting pembrolizumab. The receptors originated from an adult with mismatch repair-deficient cancer. The CDR3 runs from the conserved cysteine through the conserved F or W. The order of the fields is J gene, clone size, V gene, CDR3 protein. Clone size, where shown, is once, few, many, or a class for clones that have expanded.

TRBJ2-7	NA	TRBV5-6	CASSLGTASYEQYF
TRBJ2-7	NA	TRBV9	CASSPGRTPEQYF
TRBJ2-7	NA	TRBV4-2	CASSQDLDPGTIYEQYF
TRBJ2-1	NA	TRBV7-3	CASSLMRGDYNEQFF
TRBJ1-3	NA	TRBV30	CAWSQGGNTIYF
TRBJ1-2	NA	TRBV9	CASSPSGEGYGYTF
TRBJ1-2	few	TRBV7-9	CASSFRGQPAYGYTF
TRBJ2-4	NA	TRBV28	CASSLSGTARGNIQYF
TRBJ1-5	NA	TRBV21-1	CASSSPGAQGGNQPQHF
TRBJ1-2	NA	TRBV9	CASSFRDTYYGYTF
TRBJ1-2	NA	TRBV7-9	CASSLGQNGYTF
TRBJ2-2	NA	TRBV25-1	CASSEAGLNTGELFF
TRBJ2-1	NA	TRBV2	CASSEALAGVRIAPFF
TRBJ2-2	NA	TRBV19	CATPDRANTGELFF
TRBJ1-2	NA	TRBV27	CASSLSWQGQGYTF
TRBJ1-2	NA	TRBV29-1	CSVTGEGNYGYTF
TRBJ1-2	NA	TRBV7-9	CASSLSTGGNGYTF
TRBJ2-5	NA	TRBV27	CASSPRLGETQYF
TRBJ1-1	NA	TRBV5-1	CASSLRQAGTEAFF
TRBJ2-1	NA	TRBV9	CASSVRSSYNEQFF
TRBJ1-5	once	TRBV7-6	CASSLRSGAGQPQHF
TRBJ2-3	NA	TRBV28	CASSTPGQGEGDTQYF
TRBJ1-3	NA	TRBV6-1	CASTQTSHSGNTIYF
TRBJ2-5	NA	TRBV9	CASSVNRDPREQYF
TRBJ1-2	NA	TRBV5-4	CASSQTGEARHGYTF
TRBJ2-5	NA	TRBV2	CARSQETQYF
TRBJ1-1	many	TRBV2	CASSEVDYRGAFF
TRBJ2-5	NA	TRBV29-1	CSVTIGSTSGMRETQYF
TRBJ2-2	NA	TRBV29-1	CSVEGQSNTGELFF
TRBJ2-1	NA	TRBV5-4	CASSRKIGGNEQFF
TRBJ2-1	NA	TRBV6-1	CASSGQYSNNEQFF
TRBJ1-2	NA	TRBV6-6	CVSTPRTGFYGYTF
TRBJ2-2	NA	TRBV18	CASSAGQGATGELFF
TRBJ2-7	NA	TRBV11-2	CASSSPGLAGFSYEQYF
TRBJ1-2	NA	TRBV10-2	CASSATSEVLGYTF
TRBJ2-3	NA	TRBV7-9	CASSLGQGGDTQYF
TRBJ1-2	NA	TRBV11-2	CASSLDRDRASQF
TRBJ2-1	NA	TRBV29-1	CSGHLAGVVTEQFF
TRBJ1-1	NA	TRBV11-2	CASSTTGENTEAFF
TRBJ1-4	NA	TRBV2	CASSALLATNEKLFF
TRBJ2-1	NA	TRBV19	CASSRRGAYNEQFF
TRBJ2-7	NA	TRBV5-5	CASSLGRGKSPYEQYF
TRBJ2-2	NA	TRBV9	CASSVGLAGDGGELFF
TRBJ2-7	few	TRBV19	CASSSGRGEQYF
TRBJ2-7	NA	TRBV6-5	CASSSGQGGTYEQYF
TRBJ1-1	NA	TRBV6-5	CATTEGGGNTEAFF
TRBJ2-1	NA	TRBV13	CASSYNAEQFF
TRBJ1-1	NA	TRBV25-1	CASSEYRGTGPMNTEAFF
TRBJ2-5	NA	TRBV5-8	CASSLNTKIQETQYF
TRBJ2-7	NA	TRBV5-4	CASSRTSGSSYEQYF
TRBJ2-2	NA	TRBV9	CASSGTSGNTGELFF
TRBJ2-7	few	TRBV6-1	CASQTGQSYEQYF
TRBJ2-5	few	TRBV10-3	CAISEPSLGVQETQYF
TRBJ2-1	NA	TRBV11-3	CASSTFLAGRNEQFF
TRBJ2-1	few	TRBV28	CASSFAGTGLAVTYNEQFF
TRBJ2-5	NA	TRBV11-3	CASRPGQGVETQYF